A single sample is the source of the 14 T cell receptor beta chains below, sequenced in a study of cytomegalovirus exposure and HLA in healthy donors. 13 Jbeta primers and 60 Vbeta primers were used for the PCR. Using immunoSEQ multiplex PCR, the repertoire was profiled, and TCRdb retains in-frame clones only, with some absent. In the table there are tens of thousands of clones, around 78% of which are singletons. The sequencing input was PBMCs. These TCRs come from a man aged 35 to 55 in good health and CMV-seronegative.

CDR3 bases: TGTGCCAGCTCACGCCGACAGGATTACTTC. Translating it yields CASSRRQDYF. The chain recombines TRBV18 with TRBJ2-7; possibly TRBD1 for D (6 bases). CDR3 length: 10 residues. Germline CDR1 reads KGHSH; CDR2 reads LQKENI. The V end lost 4 bases, the J end lost 13 bases, and 11 bases lay between the germline ends.

CDR3 sequence (DNA): TGTGCCAGCAGCTCCCTCCGAGGACAGGGGGCTCGAGTGAACACTGAAGCTTTCTTT. Protein sequence: CASSSLRGQGARVNTEAFF. The chain is built from TRBV7-6 and TRBJ1-1; 11 bases match TRBD1. The trim removed 4 bases at V and 0 bases at J, leaving 13 bases unmatched. Germline loops: CDR1 SGHVS, CDR2 FNYEAQ. CDR3 size: 19 residues.

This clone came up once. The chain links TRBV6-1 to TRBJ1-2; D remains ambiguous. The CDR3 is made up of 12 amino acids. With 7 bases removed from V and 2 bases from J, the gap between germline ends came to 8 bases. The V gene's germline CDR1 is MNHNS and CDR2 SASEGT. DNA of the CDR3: TGTGCCAGCATGCCAGGAAACTATGGCTACACCTTC. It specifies CASMPGNYGYTF.

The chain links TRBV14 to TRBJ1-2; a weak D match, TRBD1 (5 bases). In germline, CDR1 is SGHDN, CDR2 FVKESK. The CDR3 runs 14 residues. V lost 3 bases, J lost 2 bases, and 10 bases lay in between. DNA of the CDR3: TGTGCCAGCAGCCACCAGGGATCGAACTATGGCTACACCTTC. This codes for CASSHQGSNYGYTF.

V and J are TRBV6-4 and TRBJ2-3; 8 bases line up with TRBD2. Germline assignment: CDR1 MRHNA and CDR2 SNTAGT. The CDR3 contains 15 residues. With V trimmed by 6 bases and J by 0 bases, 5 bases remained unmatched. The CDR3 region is CASSVTSGSTDTQYF. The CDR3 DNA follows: TGTGCCAGCAGCGTTACTAGCGGCAGCACAGATACGCAGTATTTT.

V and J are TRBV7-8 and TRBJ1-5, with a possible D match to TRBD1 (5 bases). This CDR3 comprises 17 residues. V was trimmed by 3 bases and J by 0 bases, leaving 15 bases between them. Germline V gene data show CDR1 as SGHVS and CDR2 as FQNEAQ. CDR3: CASSFTGTRNSNQPQHF. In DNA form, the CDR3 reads TGTGCCAGCAGCTTTACGGGGACTCGAAATAGCAATCAGCCCCAGCATTTT.

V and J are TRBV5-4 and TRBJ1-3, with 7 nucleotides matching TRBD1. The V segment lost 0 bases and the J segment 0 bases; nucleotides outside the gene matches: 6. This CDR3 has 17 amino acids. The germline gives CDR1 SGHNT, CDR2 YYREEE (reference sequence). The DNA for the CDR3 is TGTGCCAGCAGCTTGGGACAGGGCGTGTACTCTGGAAACACCATATATTTT. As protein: CASSLGQGVYSGNTIYF.

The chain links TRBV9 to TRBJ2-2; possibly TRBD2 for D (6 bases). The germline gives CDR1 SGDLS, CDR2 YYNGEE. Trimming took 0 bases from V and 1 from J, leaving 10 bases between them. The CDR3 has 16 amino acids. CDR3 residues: CASSVGLALNTGELFF. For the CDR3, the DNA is TGTGCCAGCAGCGTAGGGCTAGCGCTGAACACCGGGGAGCTGTTTTTT.

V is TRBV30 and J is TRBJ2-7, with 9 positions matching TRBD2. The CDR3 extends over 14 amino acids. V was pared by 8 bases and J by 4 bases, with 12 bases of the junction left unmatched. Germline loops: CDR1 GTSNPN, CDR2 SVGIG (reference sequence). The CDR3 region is CATGLTSGSYEQYF. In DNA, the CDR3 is TGTGCCACGGGTCTGACTAGCGGTTCTTACGAGCAGTACTTC.

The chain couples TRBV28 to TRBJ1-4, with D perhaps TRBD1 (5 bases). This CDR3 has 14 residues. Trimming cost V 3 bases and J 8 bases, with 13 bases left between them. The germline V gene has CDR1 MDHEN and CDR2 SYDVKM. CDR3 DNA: TGTGCCAGCAGTTTGGGGGGAGGGACCGAAAAACTGTTTTTT. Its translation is CASSLGGGTEKLFF.

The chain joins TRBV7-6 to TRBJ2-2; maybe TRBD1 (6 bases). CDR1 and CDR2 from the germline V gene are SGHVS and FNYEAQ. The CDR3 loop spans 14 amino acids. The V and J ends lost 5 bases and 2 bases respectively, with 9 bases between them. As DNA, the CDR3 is TGTGCCAGCAGCCAAGGGGGTAACACCGGGGAGCTGTTTTTT. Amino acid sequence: CASSQGGNTGELFF. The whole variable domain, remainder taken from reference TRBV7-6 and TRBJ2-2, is GAGVSQSPRYKVTKRGQDVALRCDPISGHVSLYWYRQALGQGPEFLTYFNYEAQQDKSGLPNDRFSAERPEGSISTLTIQRTEQRDSAMYRCASSQGGNTGELFFGEGSRLTVL.

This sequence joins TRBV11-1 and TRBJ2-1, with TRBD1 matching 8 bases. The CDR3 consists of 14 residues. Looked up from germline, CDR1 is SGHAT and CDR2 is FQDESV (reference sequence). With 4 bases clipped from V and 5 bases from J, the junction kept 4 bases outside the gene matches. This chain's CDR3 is CASSYTQGDNEQFF. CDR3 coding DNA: TGTGCCAGCAGCTACACACAGGGGGACAATGAGCAGTTCTTC. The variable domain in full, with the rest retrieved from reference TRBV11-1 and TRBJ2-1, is EAEVAQSPRYKITEKSQAVAFWCDPISGHATLYWYRQILGQGPELLVQFQDESVVDDSQLPKDRFSAERLKGVDSTLKIQPAELGDSAMYLCASSYTQGDNEQFFGPGTRLTVL.

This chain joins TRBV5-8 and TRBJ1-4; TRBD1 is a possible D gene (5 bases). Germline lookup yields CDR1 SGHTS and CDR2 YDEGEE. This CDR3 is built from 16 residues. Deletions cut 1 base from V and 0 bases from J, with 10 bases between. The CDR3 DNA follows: TGTGCCAGCAGCTTGTCGACAGTTGCAACTAATGAAAAACTGTTTTTT. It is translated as CASSLSTVATNEKLFF. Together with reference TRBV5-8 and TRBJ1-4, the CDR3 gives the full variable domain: EAGVTQSPTHLIKTRGQQATLRCSPISGHTSVYWYQQALGLGLQFLLWYDEGEERNRGNFPPRFSGRQFPNYSSELNVNALELEDSALYLCASSLSTVATNEKLFFGSGTQLSVL.

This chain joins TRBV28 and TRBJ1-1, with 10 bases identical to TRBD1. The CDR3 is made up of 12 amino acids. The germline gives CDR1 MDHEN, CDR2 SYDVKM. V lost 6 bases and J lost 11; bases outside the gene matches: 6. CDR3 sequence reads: CASSLDRGQAFF. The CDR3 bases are TGTGCCAGCAGCCTCGACAGGGGGCAGGCTTTCTTT.